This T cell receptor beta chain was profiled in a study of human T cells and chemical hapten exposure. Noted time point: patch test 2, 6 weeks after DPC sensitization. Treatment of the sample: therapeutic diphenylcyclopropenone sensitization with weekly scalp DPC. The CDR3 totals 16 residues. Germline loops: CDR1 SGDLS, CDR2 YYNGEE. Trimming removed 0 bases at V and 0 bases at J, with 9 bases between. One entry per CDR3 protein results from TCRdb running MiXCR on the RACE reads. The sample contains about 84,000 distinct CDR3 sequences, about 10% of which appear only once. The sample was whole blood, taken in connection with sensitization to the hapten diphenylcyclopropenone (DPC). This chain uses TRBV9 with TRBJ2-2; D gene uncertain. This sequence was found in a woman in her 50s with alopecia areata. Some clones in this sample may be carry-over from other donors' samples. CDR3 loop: CASSVDLRPNTGELFF. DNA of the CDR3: TGTGCCAGCAGCGTAGATCTCCGGCCGAACACCGGGGAGCTGTTTTTT.